This TCR beta chain stems from a study of blood T cell repertoires in COVID-19. Between the trimmed V and J ends, which lost 4 bases and 5 bases, there was a span of 8 bases. Germline CDR1 reads SNHLY; CDR2 reads FYNNEI. The CDR3 runs to 13 residues. Sequencing was performed with immunoSEQ multiplex PCR; in TCRdb, only in-frame clones are kept and a portion is missing. The profile covers some 81,000 clones, with 90% to 95% appearing a single time and more than 4% taken by the ten largest. This receptor was identified in a human donor with active COVID-19. The donor label of this sample is uncertain. Specimen: peripheral blood. The chain employs TRBV2 and TRBJ2-2; D gene uncertain. The CDR3: CASSVLWTGELFF. In DNA form, the CDR3 reads TGTGCCAGCAGTGTACTGTGGACCGGGGAGCTGTTTTTT. Looking up the rest from reference TRBV2 and TRBJ2-2 gives the full variable domain: EPEVTQTPSHQVTQMGQEVILRCVPISNHLYFYWYRQILGQKVEFLVSFYNNEISEKSEIFDDQFSVERPDGSNFTLKIRSTKLEDSAMYFCASSVLWTGELFFGEGSRLTVL.